The sequence of this T cell receptor (beta chain) was determined in a study of Ad26.COV2.S vaccination and SARS-CoV-2 variants. Study in general: Ad26.COV2.S, an intramuscular injection, was given once or twice 56 days apart.

Measured with immunoSEQ multiplex PCR; TCRdb has only the in-frame clones, and not every one. This sample has under 550,000 clones; approximately 90% occur once, and the top ten carry roughly 4%. For this clone: The antigen is undetermined.

Study-wide results and caveats: Breadth and depth estimates from TCRs may understate total T cell responses.

Germline CDR1 reads SGHTA; CDR2 reads FQGNSA. The CDR3 has 13 amino acids. The germline V and J ends were trimmed by 5 bases and 1 base, with 8 bases remaining between them. The treatment here: roughly 19 received Ad26.COV2.S at low or high dose, single or two shots; five or six received placebo; per-sample allocation not given. Material that was analyzed had been drawn on day 63 after the first vaccine or placebo injection. This receptor was obtained from a person aged 18-60 years who received the Ad26.COV2.S COVID-19 vaccine or a placebo. Specimen: peripheral blood, collected in a trial of Ad26.COV2.S vaccine versus placebo. The chain combines TRBV7-2 with TRBJ1-2; no definite D call. The CDR3 DNA reads as TGTGCCAGCAGCCCCTCGGGTAACTATGGCTACACCTTC. Protein: CASSPSGNYGYTF.